This TCR beta chain was sequenced during a study of T cell responses to AZD1222 COVID-19 vaccine. Overall study findings and caveats: Variant regions that are unmutated are reportedly the target of nearly half of spike-specific TCRs.

V dropped 4 bases and J dropped 6 bases, with 13 bases sitting between them. In germline, CDR1 is KGHSH, CDR2 LQKENI. CDR3 length equals 13 residues. Some clones are missing from TCRdb's copy, which holds only in-frame ones; the method was immunoSEQ multiplex PCR. Here the sample spans around 84,000 clones, approximately 85% being singletons. In the case of this clone: Its antigen is still unknown.

The origin of this receptor is an adult in good health. This chain connects TRBV18 to TRBJ2-7; maybe TRBD1 (6 bases). Specimen: peripheral blood, collected on day 0 of AZD1222 vaccination. The CDR3 here is CASSQSGEREQYF. The CDR3, as DNA: TGTGCCAGCTCACAATCAGGGGAGCGCGAGCAGTACTTC.